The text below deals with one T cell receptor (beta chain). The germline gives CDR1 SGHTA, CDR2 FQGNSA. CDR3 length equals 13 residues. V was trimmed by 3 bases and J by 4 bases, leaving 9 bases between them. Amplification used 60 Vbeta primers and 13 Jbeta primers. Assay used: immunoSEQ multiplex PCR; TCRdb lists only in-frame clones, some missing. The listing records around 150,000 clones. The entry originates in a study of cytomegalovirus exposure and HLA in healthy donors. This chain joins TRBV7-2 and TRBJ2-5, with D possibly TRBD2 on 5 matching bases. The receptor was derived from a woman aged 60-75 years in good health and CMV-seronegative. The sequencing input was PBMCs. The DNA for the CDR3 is TGTGCCAGCAGCTTTGGAGGAGGAGAGACCCAGTACTTC. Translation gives CASSFGGGETQYF. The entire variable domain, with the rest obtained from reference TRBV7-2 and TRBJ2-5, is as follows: GAGVSQSPSNKVTEKGKDVELRCDPISGHTALYWYRQSLGQGLEFLIYFQGNSAPDKSGLPSDRFSAERTGGSVSTLTIQRTQQEDSAVYLCASSFGGGETQYFGPGTRLLVL.